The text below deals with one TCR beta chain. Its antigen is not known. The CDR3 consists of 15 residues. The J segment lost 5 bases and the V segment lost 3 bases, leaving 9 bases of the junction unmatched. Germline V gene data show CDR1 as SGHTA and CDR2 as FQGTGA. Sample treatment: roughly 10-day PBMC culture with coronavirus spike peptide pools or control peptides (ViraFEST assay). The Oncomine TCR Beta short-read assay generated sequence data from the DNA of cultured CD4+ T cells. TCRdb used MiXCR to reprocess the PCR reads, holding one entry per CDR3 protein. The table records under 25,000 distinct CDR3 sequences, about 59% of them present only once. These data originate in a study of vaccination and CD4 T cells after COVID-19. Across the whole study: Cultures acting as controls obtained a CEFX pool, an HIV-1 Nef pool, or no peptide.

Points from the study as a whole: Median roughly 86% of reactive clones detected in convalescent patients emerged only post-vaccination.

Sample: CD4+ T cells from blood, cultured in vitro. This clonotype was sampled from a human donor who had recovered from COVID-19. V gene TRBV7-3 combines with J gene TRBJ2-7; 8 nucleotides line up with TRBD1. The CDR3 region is CASSLDGQGANEQYF. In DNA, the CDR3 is TGTGCCAGCAGCTTGGATGGGCAGGGGGCGAACGAGCAGTACTTC.